This TCR beta chain is from a study of T cells in Graves' hyperthyroidism and ophthalmopathy. Under 3 months was the duration of disease in ophthalmopathy patients, who also had a Clinical Activity Score of at least 3 and a NOSPECS grade of at least 4. This sample holds PBMCs from roughly 10 ml fresh peripheral blood. This CDR3 contains 13 residues. Germline CDR1 and CDR2: SGHRS and YFSETQ. The V segment lost 1 base and the J segment 8 bases; nucleotides outside the gene matches: 3. The TCR beta CDR3 regions underwent amplification using RNA transcripts as the source. The TCR CDR3 was amplified in a first-round RT-PCR using the HTBI primer set. Each CDR3 protein gets one entry after TCRdb re-called the multiplex PCR reads with MiXCR. The sample holds about half a million distinct CDR3 sequences, roughly 21% seen once.

This receptor was identified in a man aged 35 to 55 with Graves' ophthalmopathy. The chain combines TRBV5-1 with TRBJ1-3; 7 bases map to TRBD1. Sequenced material: blood. CDR3 sequence reads: CASSLRQGDTIYF. CDR3 nucleotide sequence: TGCGCCAGCAGCTTGCGACAGGGCGACACCATATATTTT.